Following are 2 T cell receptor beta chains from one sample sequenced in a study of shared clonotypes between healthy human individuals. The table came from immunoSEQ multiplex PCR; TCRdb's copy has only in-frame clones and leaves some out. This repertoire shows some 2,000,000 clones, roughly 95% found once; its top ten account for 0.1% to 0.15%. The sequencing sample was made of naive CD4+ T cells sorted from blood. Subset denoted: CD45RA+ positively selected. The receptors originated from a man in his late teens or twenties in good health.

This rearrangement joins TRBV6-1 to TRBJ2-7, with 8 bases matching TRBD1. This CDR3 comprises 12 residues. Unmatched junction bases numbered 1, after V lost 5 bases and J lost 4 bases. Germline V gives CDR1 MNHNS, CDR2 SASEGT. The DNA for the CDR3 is TGTGCCAGCAGTTGGACAGGGTACGAGCAGTACTTC. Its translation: CASSWTGYEQYF.

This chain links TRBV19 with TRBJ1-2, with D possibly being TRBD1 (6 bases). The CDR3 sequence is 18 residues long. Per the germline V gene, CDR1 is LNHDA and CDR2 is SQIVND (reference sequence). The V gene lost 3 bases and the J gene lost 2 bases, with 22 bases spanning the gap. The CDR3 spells CASSISSGALMSNYGYTF. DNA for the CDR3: TGTGCCAGTAGTATTTCTTCAGGGGCATTAATGTCCAACTATGGCTACACCTTC.